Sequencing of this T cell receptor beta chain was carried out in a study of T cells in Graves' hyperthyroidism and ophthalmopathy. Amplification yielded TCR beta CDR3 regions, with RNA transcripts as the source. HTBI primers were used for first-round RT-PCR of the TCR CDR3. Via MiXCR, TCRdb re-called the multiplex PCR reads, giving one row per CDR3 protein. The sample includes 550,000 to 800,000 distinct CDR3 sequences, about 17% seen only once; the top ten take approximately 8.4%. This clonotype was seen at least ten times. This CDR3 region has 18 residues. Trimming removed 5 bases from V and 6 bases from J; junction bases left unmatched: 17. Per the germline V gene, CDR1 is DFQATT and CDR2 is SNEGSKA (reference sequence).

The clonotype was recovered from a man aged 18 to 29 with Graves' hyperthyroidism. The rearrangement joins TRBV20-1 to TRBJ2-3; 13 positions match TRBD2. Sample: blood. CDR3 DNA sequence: TGCAGTGCTGGTACTAGCGGGAGGGCCCGGGGACACACGGATACGCAGTATTTT. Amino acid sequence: CSAGTSGRARGHTDTQYF.